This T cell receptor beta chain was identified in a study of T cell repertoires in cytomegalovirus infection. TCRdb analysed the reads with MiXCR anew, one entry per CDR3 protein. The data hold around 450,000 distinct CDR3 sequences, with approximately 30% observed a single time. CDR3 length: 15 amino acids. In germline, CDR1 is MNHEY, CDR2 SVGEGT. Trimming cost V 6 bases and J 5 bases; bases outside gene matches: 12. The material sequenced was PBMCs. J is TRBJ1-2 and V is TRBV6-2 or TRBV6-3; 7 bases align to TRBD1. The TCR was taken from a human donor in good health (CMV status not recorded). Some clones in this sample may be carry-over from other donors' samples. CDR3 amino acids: CASRTDRFQGYGYTF. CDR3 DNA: TGTGCCAGCAGAACGGACAGGTTTCAAGGGTATGGCTACACCTTC.